One sample yielded the 25 T cell receptor beta chains listed below, sequenced in a study of human T cells and chemical hapten exposure. A single record per CDR3 protein comes from TCRdb applying MiXCR to the RACE reads. The repertoire includes about 360,000 distinct CDR3 sequences, around 5% of them detected once, and over 2% sits in the top ten. Time point denoted: patch test 1, 2 weeks after DPC sensitization. Documented treatment: therapeutic diphenylcyclopropenone sensitization with weekly scalp DPC. This material consisted of whole blood, taken in connection with sensitization to the hapten diphenylcyclopropenone (DPC). The receptors were sampled from a woman aged 45-59 years with alopecia areata. Some clones in this sample may be carry-over from other donors' samples.

This clonotype has just a few counts. This chain links TRBV20-1 with TRBJ1-2; 7 positions match TRBD1. The V and J ends lost 6 bases and 3 bases, in that order; junction bases with no gene match: 7. The CDR3 extends over 13 amino acids. The V gene's germline CDR1 is DFQATT and CDR2 SNEGSKA (reference sequence). The CDR3 DNA reads as TGCAGTGCACCGACAGGGAAGCACTATGGCTACACCTTC. This translates into CSAPTGKHYGYTF.

This clonotype was seen a single time. This may be a read error, as it is one base from a much larger clone. The V and J genes are TRBV7-2 and TRBJ1-2; TRBD1 might be the D (6 bases). CDR1 and CDR2 from the germline V gene are SGHTA and FQGNSA. The CDR3 covers 14 residues. V was shortened by 5 bases and J by 5 bases, with 15 bases between the two germline ends. The CDR3 DNA sequence: TGTGCCAGCAGCCGAGACAGGTGTATATATGGCTACACCTTC. Translating it yields CASSRDRCIYGYTF.

The V and J genes are TRBV4-1 and TRBJ2-1; the match to TRBD2 covers 7 bases. Germline V gene lookup returns CDR1 MGHRA and CDR2 YSYEKL. This CDR3 comprises 13 residues. Unmatched junction bases numbered 9, after V lost 1 base and J lost 15 bases. In DNA, the CDR3 is TGCGCCAGCAGCCAAGGGACGGGGAGGGGAACGTTCTTC. This gives the protein CASSQGTGRGTFF.

This clonotype has just a few counts. CDR3 region: CASSAGQSTTNEKLFF. The CDR3 coding sequence is TGTGCCAGCAGTGCAGGACAGTCCACAACTAATGAAAAACTGTTTTTT. The V gene is TRBV2, the J gene TRBJ1-4; possibly TRBD1 for D (6 bases). Per germline, CDR1 SNHLY and CDR2 FYNNEI. There are 16 residues in the CDR3. Trimming cost V 4 bases and J 0 bases, with 12 bases left between them.

This clonotype was counted at least ten times. CDR3: CASSYSTGGPYEQYF. Here the CDR3 DNA reads TGTGCCAGCAGTTACTCGACAGGGGGTCCCTACGAGCAGTACTTC. J is TRBJ2-7 and V is TRBV6-5; 9 nucleotides line up with TRBD1. The ends lost 0 bases at V and 2 bases at J; junction bases unmatched: 2. The CDR3 is 15 amino acids. CDR1 MNHEY and CDR2 SVGAGI come from the germline V gene.

This clonotype was detected many times. The J gene is TRBJ1-4, the V gene TRBV18; tentative D call: TRBD1 (6 bases). Germline V gene sequence: CDR1 KGHSH, CDR2 LQKENI. CDR3 size: 16 residues. Trimming cost V 3 bases and J 5 bases, with 16 bases left between them. In DNA form, the CDR3 reads TGTGCCAGCTCACCCAGGGGAACCGGAATGAATGAAAAACTGTTTTTT. Translation: CASSPRGTGMNEKLFF.

The V and J genes are TRBV4-1 and TRBJ1-5, with 9 bases matching TRBD1. CDR3 length equals 17 residues. Trimming cost V 0 bases and J 2 bases; bases outside gene matches: 5. The germline V gene has CDR1 MGHRA and CDR2 YSYEKL. The CDR3 nucleotides are TGCGCCAGCAGCCAAGATGCGACAGGGGGAGGCAATCAGCCCCAGCATTTT. Protein sequence: CASSQDATGGGNQPQHF.

This clonotype was recorded many times. The CDR3 region has the DNA TGTGCCAGCAGTGTCACAGGGAATTCACCCCTCCACTTT. This sequence encodes CASSVTGNSPLHF. V and J are TRBV12-3 or TRBV12-4 and TRBJ1-6, with D perhaps TRBD1 (6 bases). The V gene lost 5 bases and the J gene lost 7 bases, with 9 bases spanning the gap. The CDR3 consists of 13 residues.

The sample holds many counts of this clonotype. The rearrangement links TRBV7-9 to TRBJ1-5, with D perhaps matching TRBD1 (5 bases). This CDR3 comprises 20 residues. V lost 5 bases to trimming and J lost 3 bases, with 29 bases between them. Germline CDR1 reads SEHNR; CDR2 reads FQNEAQ (reference sequence). CDR3 nucleotide sequence: TGTGCCAGCAGCCCTAAAATGCTACCGGGACGGAGCATTTCCAATCAGCCCCAGCATTTT. It codes for CASSPKMLPGRSISNQPQHF.

This clonotype was detected only a few times. The chain uses TRBV18 and TRBJ2-3; 9 nucleotides match TRBD1. V shed 6 bases and J 4 bases; nucleotides not matched to a gene: 11. The germline CDR1 and CDR2 sequences are KGHSH and LQKENI. There are 16 residues in the CDR3. The CDR3, as DNA: TGTGCCAGCTCGCCATTAGGACAGGGGAGACCAGATACGCAGTATTTT. Amino acids: CASSPLGQGRPDTQYF.

This clonotype turned up a few times. The chain combines TRBV5-1 with TRBJ1-1; D gene ambiguous. Germline values: CDR1 SGHRS, CDR2 YFSETQ. Trimming pared 2 bases from V and 3 bases from J, leaving 8 bases between. CDR3 size: 13 residues. CDR3 amino acids: CASSFQTYTEAFF. In DNA form, the CDR3 reads TGCGCCAGCAGCTTCCAGACTTACACTGAAGCTTTCTTT.

The J gene is TRBJ2-2, the V gene TRBV2; D gene uncertain. This CDR3 region has 13 residues. V was cut by 6 bases and J by 4 bases, with 9 bases left in between. Germline V gene sequence: CDR1 SNHLY, CDR2 FYNNEI. The CDR3 region has the DNA TGTGCCAGCAGACTGTCAGGCACCGGGGAGCTGTTTTTT. Amino acid sequence: CASRLSGTGELFF.

Many counts were recorded for this clonotype. The V gene is TRBV13, the J gene TRBJ2-1; 7 nucleotides align to TRBD2. With 4 bases clipped from V and 0 bases from J, the junction kept 9 bases outside the gene matches. CDR1 and CDR2 from the germline V gene are PRHDT and FYEKMQ (reference sequence). The CDR3 has 17 amino acids. The CDR3 protein is CASSSRVGGSSYNEQFF. The CDR3 DNA reads TGTGCCAGCAGCTCCAGGGTGGGCGGGAGCTCCTACAATGAGCAGTTCTTC.

The chain couples TRBV4-2 to TRBJ2-2; a weak D match, TRBD1 (5 bases). The CDR3 contains 16 residues. The V gene's germline CDR1 is LGHNA and CDR2 YNFKEQ. V gave up 3 bases and J gave up 5 bases, with 16 bases separating them. The CDR3 nucleotides read TGTGCCAGCAGCCAGGCCTCCAGGGTACGGACCGGGGAGCTGTTTTTT. Translating it yields CASSQASRVRTGELFF.

This clonotype was found a few times. The chain carries TRBV29-1 and TRBJ1-2; D may be TRBD1 (6 bases). The length of the CDR3 is 13 residues. Trimming shortened V by 6 bases and J by 5 bases, and 16 bases separated the two germline ends. From germline, CDR1 is SQVTM and CDR2 ANQGSEA. CDR3 residues: CSVNRERTYGYTF. CDR3 DNA sequence: TGCAGCGTAAACAGGGAGCGGACGTATGGCTACACCTTC. Using reference TRBV29-1 and TRBJ1-2 for the parts outside the CDR3, the full variable domain is SAVISQKPSRDICQRGTSLTIQCQVDSQVTMMFWYRQQPGQSLTLIATANQGSEATYESGFVIDKFPISRPNLTFSTLTVSNMSPEDSSIYLCSVNRERTYGYTFGSGTRLTVV.

The V and J genes are TRBV6-6 and TRBJ2-3; D is uncertain. The CDR3 is 14 amino acids. Trimming removed 0 bases from V and 3 bases from J, with 7 bases in between. Germline CDR1 reads MNHNY; CDR2 reads SVGAGI (reference sequence). CDR3 DNA: TGTGCCAGCAGTTACTCGCCTAGGACAGATACGCAGTATTTT. Its protein is CASSYSPRTDTQYF.

This clonotype appeared a few times. The chain recombines TRBV24-1 with TRBJ1-5, with D unresolved. Trimming left V 0 bases short and J 8 bases short, with 16 bases between. The CDR3 spans 16 residues. Germline loops: CDR1 KGHDR, CDR2 SFDVKD. CDR3 sequence reads: CATSDLLGRAAEPQHF. In DNA form, the CDR3 reads TGTGCCACCAGTGATTTGCTCGGTCGGGCGGCGGAGCCCCAGCATTTT.

This clonotype was found many times. The J gene is TRBJ2-3, the V gene TRBV7-9, with 9 bases lining up with TRBD2. With 5 bases clipped from V and 4 bases from J, the junction kept 7 bases outside the gene matches. The CDR3 has 15 residues. Per germline, CDR1 SEHNR and CDR2 FQNEAQ (reference sequence). Written as DNA, the CDR3 is TGTGCCAGCAGCCCGTGGACTAGCGTCGCAGATACGCAGTATTTT. Protein sequence: CASSPWTSVADTQYF.

This clonotype was recorded at least ten times. The CDR3 spells CASSASTPYEQYF. In DNA form, the CDR3 reads TGTGCCAGCAGTGCATCGACCCCCTACGAGCAGTACTTC. The chain couples TRBV6-1 to TRBJ2-7, with D uncertain. The CDR3 length is 13 residues. V was clipped by 4 bases and J by 2 bases, with 9 bases between them. Germline lookup yields CDR1 MNHNS and CDR2 SASEGT.

The rearrangement uses TRBV12-3 or TRBV12-4 and TRBJ2-3, with 9 nucleotides matching TRBD2. With V trimmed by 4 bases and J by 6 bases, 5 bases remained unmatched. The CDR3 sequence is 14 residues long. In DNA, the CDR3 is TGTGCCAGCAGTTCCCTCAGCGGGAGGGATACGCAGTATTTT. Translation: CASSSLSGRDTQYF.

V gene TRBV6-1 combines with J gene TRBJ2-3, with D perhaps given as TRBD1 or TRBD2 (7 bases each). The CDR3 is 15 residues long. Trimming shortened V by 5 bases and J by 3 bases, and 15 bases separated the two germline ends. The V gene's germline CDR1 is MNHNS and CDR2 SASEGT. The CDR3 sequence: CASSNRQGGTDTQYF. CDR3 nucleotide sequence: TGTGCCAGCAGTAACCGACAGGGAGGGACAGATACGCAGTATTTT.

The genes are TRBV6-2 or TRBV6-3 and TRBJ1-1; TRBD1 agrees at 10 bases. The CDR3 is made up of 14 amino acids. Per germline, CDR1 MNHEY and CDR2 SVGEGT. Losses at the gene ends were 7 bases for V and 1 base for J; bases not matched to a gene: 3. The CDR3 loop is CASTWTGGNTEAFF. Written as DNA, the CDR3 is TGTGCCAGCACCTGGACAGGGGGGAACACTGAAGCTTTCTTT.

This clonotype was counted between two and nine times. This rearrangement joins TRBV28 to TRBJ1-1; TRBD1 is a possible D gene (6 bases). The CDR3 is 16 residues long. Germline-derived CDR1 and CDR2 are MDHEN and SYDVKM. V was cut by 2 bases and J by 0 bases, with 13 bases left in between. The DNA of the CDR3 is TGTGCCAGCAGTTTAGGACAGCTAACTATGAACACTGAAGCTTTCTTT. Residues: CASSLGQLTMNTEAFF.

This clonotype has a handful of counts. Here the CDR3 DNA reads TGTGCCAGCAGTGAAAGGCTAGCGCCAGATACGCAGTATTTT. Residues: CASSERLAPDTQYF. V and J are TRBV2 and TRBJ2-3, with D possibly matching TRBD2 (6 bases). Germline V gives CDR1 SNHLY, CDR2 FYNNEI. Trimming cost V 2 bases and J 4 bases, with 10 bases left between them. The CDR3 contains 14 residues. The full variable domain, its missing parts supplied by reference TRBV2 and TRBJ2-3, is EPEVTQTPSHQVTQMGQEVILRCVPISNHLYFYWYRQILGQKVEFLVSFYNNEISEKSEIFDDQFSVERPDGSNFTLKIRSTKLEDSAMYFCASSERLAPDTQYFGPGTRLTVL.

This clonotype was picked up many times. V usage is TRBV12-3 or TRBV12-4 and J usage is TRBJ1-6; D not certain. The CDR3 runs to 15 residues. V lost 3 bases, J lost 6 bases, and 12 bases lay in between. CDR3: CASSFSGSGNSPLHF. CDR3 sequence (DNA): TGTGCCAGCAGTTTTAGCGGCAGTGGTAATTCACCCCTCCACTTT.